The T cell receptor beta chain described here comes from a study of blood T cell repertoires in COVID-19. The CDR3 covers 16 residues. From germline, CDR1 is MGHRA and CDR2 YSYEKL. Trimming took 4 bases from V and 2 from J; bases not matched to a gene: 8. Generated by immunoSEQ multiplex PCR, the TCRdb table keeps only in-frame clones and is missing some. The repertoire holds fewer than 400,000 clones, with 75% to 90% as singletons. The sample consisted of peripheral blood. J is TRBJ2-7 and V is TRBV4-1, with TRBD2 matching over 10 bases. This clonotype originated in a woman aged 18-29 years with acute or convalescent COVID-19. Here the CDR3 reads CASSPYGLADTYEQYF. CDR3 nucleotide sequence: TGCGCCAGCAGCCCATATGGACTAGCGGACACCTACGAGCAGTACTTC.